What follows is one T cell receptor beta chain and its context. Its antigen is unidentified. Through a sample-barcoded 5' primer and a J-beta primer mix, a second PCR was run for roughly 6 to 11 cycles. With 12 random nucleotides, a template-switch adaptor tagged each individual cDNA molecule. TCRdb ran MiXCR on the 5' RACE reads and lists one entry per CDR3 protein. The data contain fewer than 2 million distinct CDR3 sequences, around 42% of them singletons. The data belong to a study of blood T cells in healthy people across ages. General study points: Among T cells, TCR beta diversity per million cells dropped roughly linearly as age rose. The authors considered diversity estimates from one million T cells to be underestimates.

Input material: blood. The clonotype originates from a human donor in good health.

CDR3 sequence: CASSQELWGAREQYF. The DNA for the CDR3 is TGCGCCAGCAGCCAAGAGCTGTGGGGGGCGCGTGAGCAGTACTTC. The chain employs TRBV4-3 and TRBJ2-5; D assignment may be TRBD1 or TRBD2 (6 bases each). CDR1 is LGHNA, CDR2 YSLEER, per germline. V lost 0 bases and J lost 11, with 19 bases in between. This CDR3 comprises 15 residues.